This T cell receptor (beta chain) was captured by sequencing in a study of identical twins. CDR3 length equals 12 residues. V was pared by 8 bases and J by 6 bases, with 5 bases of the junction left unmatched. In germline, CDR1 is SEHNR, CDR2 FQNEAQ (reference sequence). One entry per CDR3 protein, called by TCRdb with MiXCR from the 5' RACE reads. The table lists some 440,000 distinct CDR3 sequences, around 24% of them singletons, with just under 3% in the top ten. This sample was shared with a second study, whose subject was T cells expressing NK-cell markers. This second report adds: The same clonotypes also predominated in the CD3+CD56-NKG2C+ fraction of four donors.

The sequencing input was CD4+ T cells sorted from blood. The TCR was taken from a woman between 18 and 30 years old in good health. The V and J genes are TRBV7-9 and TRBJ1-2; 8 positions match TRBD1. CDR3 sequence: CASSLTGDGYTF. The DNA of the CDR3 is TGTGCCAGCTCCCTGACAGGGGATGGCTACACCTTC. The full variable domain, in which reference TRBV7-9 and TRBJ1-2 provide the parts outside the CDR3, is DTGVSQNPRHKITKRGQNVTFRCDPISEHNRLYWYRQTLGQGPEFLTYFQNEAQLEKSRLLSDRFSAERPKGSFSTLEIQRTEQGDSAMYLCASSLTGDGYTFGSGTRLTVV.